A selection of T cell receptor beta chains follows, all from one sample in a study of T cell responses to AZD1222 COVID-19 vaccine. TCRdb's table, derived via immunoSEQ multiplex PCR, lists solely in-frame clones and lacks some. The sample includes some 110,000 clones, roughly 89% of them seen just once. Sequenced here: peripheral blood, sampled 28 days after the second AZD1222 dose. The receptors were sampled from an adult who received the AZD1222 COVID-19 vaccine. CDR3s include the opening cysteine and the closing phenylalanine or tryptophan. The order of the fields is clone size, J gene, D gene, V gene, CDR3 protein, CDR3 DNA. A D gene is named only where the DNA matches it firmly. A row's size may be missing; if present it is once, few, many or a size class.

NA | TRBJ2-1 | TRBD2 | TRBV6-6 | CASSLQRGIRDEQFF | TGTGCCAGCAGTCTACAGCGGGGGATTAGGGATGAGCAGTTCTTC
few | TRBJ1-5 | NA | TRBV7-9 | CASAGAGGGQPQHF | TGTGCCAGCGCTGGGGCGGGGGGAGGTCAGCCCCAGCATTTT
NA | TRBJ2-3 | TRBD2 | TRBV5-1 | CASSFIAGGPPTDTQYF | TGCGCCAGCAGCTTCATAGCGGGGGGGCCCCCCACAGATACGCAGTATTTT
NA | TRBJ2-2 | NA | TRBV28 | CASSLIIAGELFF | TGTGCCAGCAGTTTGATAATCGCGGGGGAGCTGTTTTTT
NA | TRBJ1-6 | TRBD1 | TRBV29-1 | CSLGQGAAYNSPLHF | TGCAGCCTAGGACAGGGGGCCGCCTATAATTCACCCCTCCACTTT
NA | TRBJ1-2 | NA | TRBV20-1 | CSGSHAYGYTF | TGCAGTGGCAGTCACGCCTATGGCTACACCTTC
NA | TRBJ2-3 | TRBD2 | TRBV5-6 | CASSWAGGNTDTQYF | TGTGCCAGCAGCTGGGCCGGGGGGAACACAGATACGCAGTATTTT
NA | TRBJ1-1 | NA | TRBV25-1 | CASSELQGGKNTEAFF | TGTGCCAGCAGTGAGTTACAGGGAGGTAAGAACACTGAAGCTTTCTTT
once | TRBJ1-2 | NA | TRBV30 | CAWGMTYYGYTF | TGTGCCTGGGGCATGACCTACTATGGCTACACCTTC
NA | TRBJ2-7 | NA | TRBV6-1 | CASSEVAEQYF | TGTGCCAGCAGTGAGGTCGCCGAGCAGTACTTC
NA | TRBJ2-1 | TRBD2 | TRBV4-3 | CASSRPPWGSGKSSYNEQFF | TGCGCCAGCAGCCGACCTCCTTGGGGTAGCGGGAAGAGCTCCTACAATGAGCAGTTCTTC
NA | TRBJ2-7 | NA | TRBV24-1 | CATSMGRSGSYEQYF | TGTGCCACCAGTATGGGTCGGTCAGGATCCTACGAGCAGTACTTC
NA | TRBJ1-1 | NA | TRBV28 | CASSHAGSNTEAFF | TGTGCCAGCAGTCACGCGGGGTCAAACACTGAAGCTTTCTTT
NA | TRBJ2-2 | NA | TRBV12-5 | CASGLFQGGYRELFF | TGTGCTAGTGGTTTGTTTCAGGGGGGCTACCGGGAGCTGTTTTTT
NA | TRBJ2-7 | TRBD2 | TRBV7-2 | CASSSSGGYSYEQYF | TGTGCCAGCAGCTCTAGCGGGGGTTATTCCTACGAGCAGTACTTC
once | TRBJ1-5 | NA | TRBV5-6 | CASSLGPGSFNQPQHF | TGTGCCAGCAGCTTGGGGCCAGGGAGCTTCAATCAGCCCCAGCATTTT
NA | TRBJ2-3 | NA | TRBV2 | CASRFTGTSTDTQYF | TGTGCCAGCAGGTTTACTGGGACTAGCACAGATACGCAGTATTTT
NA | TRBJ1-1 | NA | TRBV4-2 | CASTRSRTEAFF | TGTGCCAGCACCCGATCGCGCACTGAAGCTTTCTTT
NA | TRBJ2-1 | TRBD1 | TRBV10-1 | CARPGQPLSYNEQFF | TGCGCCAGACCGGGACAGCCACTCTCCTACAATGAGCAGTTCTTC
few | TRBJ1-6 | NA | TRBV25-1 | CASSGGLGSPLHF | TGTGCCAGCAGCGGGGGCCTGGGTTCACCCCTCCACTTT
few | TRBJ1-2 | TRBD1 | TRBV3-1/TRBV3-2 | CASSHRTGLRGGYTF | TGTGCCAGCAGCCATAGGACAGGCCTCAGAGGGGGCTACACCTTC
NA | TRBJ2-2 | NA | TRBV6-6 | CASSRVSDWEARTGELFF | TGTGCCAGCAGTCGCGTGTCGGATTGGGAGGCGCGGACCGGGGAGCTGTTTTTT
NA | TRBJ2-5 | NA | TRBV7-2 | CASSLGLGVQETQYF | TGTGCCAGCAGCTTAGGCCTGGGGGTACAAGAGACCCAGTACTTC
once | TRBJ1-2 | NA | TRBV19 | CASTAITGLRDYGYTF | TGTGCCAGTACCGCGATAACAGGGCTAAGGGACTATGGCTACACCTTC
once | TRBJ2-5 | NA | TRBV7-9 | CASSIQETQYF | TGTGCCAGCAGTATACAAGAGACCCAGTACTTC
NA | TRBJ2-3 | NA | TRBV28 | CASSLPDLTDTQYF | TGTGCCAGCAGTCTCCCGGACCTCACAGATACGCAGTATTTT
NA | TRBJ1-2 | NA | TRBV7-3 | CASSNRNPAYGYTF | TGTGCCAGCAGCAACCGAAATCCGGCATATGGCTACACCTTC
NA | TRBJ1-3 | NA | TRBV18 | CASSRTSGTSGNTIYF | TGTGCCAGCTCACGGACTTCCGGGACCTCTGGAAACACCATATATTTT
NA | TRBJ1-5 | NA | TRBV6-2/TRBV6-3 | CASSSQSGDQPQHF | TGTGCCAGCAGTTCGCAATCCGGGGATCAGCCCCAGCATTTT
NA | TRBJ2-7 | NA | TRBV6-5 | CAFRADLSYEQYF | TGTGCCTTTAGGGCGGACCTCTCCTACGAGCAGTACTTC
NA | TRBJ2-1 | NA | TRBV21-1 | CASKEGVRSGRTYNEQFF | TGTGCCAGCAAAGAGGGTGTACGGAGCGGGAGGACTTACAATGAGCAGTTCTTC
NA | TRBJ2-7 | TRBD1 | TRBV6-5 | CASRTGTGMGEQYF | TGTGCCAGCAGGACGGGGACAGGGATGGGCGAGCAGTACTTC
NA | TRBJ2-2 | TRBD2 | TRBV4-1 | CASSQLSPSGRAVNTGELFF | TGCGCCAGCAGCCAATTAAGTCCTAGCGGCAGAGCCGTGAACACCGGGGAGCTGTTTTTT
NA | TRBJ1-2 | TRBD1 | TRBV4-1 | CASSQGTGPNYGYTF | TGCGCCAGCAGCCAAGGGACAGGGCCTAACTATGGCTACACCTTC
NA | TRBJ2-5 | TRBD2 | TRBV28 | CASNLAGVVGEETQYF | TGTGCCAGCAATCTAGCGGGAGTCGTGGGGGAAGAGACCCAGTACTTC
NA | TRBJ1-2 | NA | TRBV19 | CASSIGERLYGYTF | TGTGCCAGTAGTATAGGAGAACGGCTCTATGGCTACACCTTC
once | TRBJ1-1 | NA | TRBV2 | CASVAQTVNTEAFF | TGTGCCAGCGTAGCTCAGACAGTGAACACTGAAGCTTTCTTT
NA | TRBJ1-1 | NA | TRBV2 | CASSETGSAEAFF | TGTGCCAGCAGTGAAACAGGGAGCGCTGAAGCTTTCTTT
few | TRBJ1-6 | NA | TRBV18 | CASSDGGPYNSPLHF | TGTGCCAGCTCCGACGGGGGGCCCTATAATTCACCCCTCCACTTT
NA | TRBJ2-7 | NA | TRBV5-1 | CASSLAGRGYEQYF | TGCGCCAGCAGCTTGGCCGGCAGGGGCTACGAGCAGTACTTC
NA | TRBJ1-2 | NA | TRBV2 | CASRLSYGYTF | TGTGCCAGCAGACTGAGCTATGGCTACACCTTC
few | TRBJ1-1 | NA | TRBV11-1 | CASSLGFGNTEAFF | TGTGCCAGCAGCTTAGGTTTCGGGAACACTGAAGCTTTCTTT
once | TRBJ2-1 | NA | TRBV9 | CASSVVLHGDVQFF | TGTGCCAGCAGCGTAGTCCTCCATGGCGACGTGCAGTTCTTC
NA | TRBJ2-7 | TRBD1 | TRBV24-1 | CATPFNGQGFYEQYF | TGTGCCACGCCTTTTAACGGACAGGGTTTTTACGAGCAGTACTTC
NA | TRBJ2-7 | TRBD1 | TRBV5-4 | CASSHGRDRETYEQYF | TGTGCCAGCAGCCACGGCAGGGACAGGGAGACCTACGAGCAGTACTTC
NA | TRBJ2-7 | NA | TRBV20-1 | CSASGLTGPGGEQYF | TGCAGTGCTAGTGGATTAACGGGACCTGGCGGAGAGCAGTACTTC
NA | TRBJ2-5 | NA | TRBV4-2 | CASSQGGSLNGEETQYF | TGTGCCAGCAGCCAAGGGGGCAGCCTCAACGGGGAGGAGACCCAGTACTTC